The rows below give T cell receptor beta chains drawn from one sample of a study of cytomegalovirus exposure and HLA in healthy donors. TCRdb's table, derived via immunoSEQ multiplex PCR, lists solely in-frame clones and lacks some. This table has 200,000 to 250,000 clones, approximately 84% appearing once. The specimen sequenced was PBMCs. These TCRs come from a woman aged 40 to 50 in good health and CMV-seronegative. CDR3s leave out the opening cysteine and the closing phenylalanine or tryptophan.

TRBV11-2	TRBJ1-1	ASSTIPGTQDTEAF
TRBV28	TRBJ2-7	ASSFREQY
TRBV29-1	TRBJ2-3	SARAGADTQY
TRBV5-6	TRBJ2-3	ASSTLYYGTVIADTQY
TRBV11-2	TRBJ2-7	ASSLDGSPYEQY
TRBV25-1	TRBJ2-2	ASSAPGQSYTEELF
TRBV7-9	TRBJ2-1	ASSLASGRGRGEQF
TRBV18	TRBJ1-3	ASSPRRDSTSGNTIY
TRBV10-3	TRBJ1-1	AISESWGVGMNTEAF
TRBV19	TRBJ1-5	ASRDRGVRQPQH
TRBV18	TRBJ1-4	ASSLLGSGFNEKLF
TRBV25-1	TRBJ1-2	ASRGGWTGSSYGYT
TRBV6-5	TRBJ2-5	ASSPRRNIQTQY
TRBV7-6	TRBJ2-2	ASSSRNRGSGELF
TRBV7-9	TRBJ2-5	ASSLSGVETQY
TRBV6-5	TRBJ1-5	ASRTSASQPQH
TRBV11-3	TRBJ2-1	ASSWDRGLNEQF
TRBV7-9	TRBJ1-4	ASSHSRRGTNEKLF
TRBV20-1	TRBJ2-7	SAKGAYEQY
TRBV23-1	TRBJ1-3	ASSLLGPARSGNTIY
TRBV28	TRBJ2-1	ASSLVYNEQF
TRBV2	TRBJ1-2	ASSRAGSGANYGYT
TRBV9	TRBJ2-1	ASSVVPSSYNEQF
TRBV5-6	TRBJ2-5	ASSPGQVRIETQY
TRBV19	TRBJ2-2	ASSDRGRGGELF
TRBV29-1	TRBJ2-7	SVARTAAYEQY
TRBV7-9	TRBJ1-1	ASSLAQGARTEAF
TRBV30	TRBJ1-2	AWSPSGYGYT
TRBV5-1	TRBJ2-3	ASSKGLAGGPGDTQY
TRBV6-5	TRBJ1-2	ASSGGQGRGYT
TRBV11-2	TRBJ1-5	ASSLATDRAPQH
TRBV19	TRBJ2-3	ASSIGQGTDTQY
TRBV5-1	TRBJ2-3	ASSLGGFTDTQY
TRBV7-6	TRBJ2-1	ASSLEGAGDEQF
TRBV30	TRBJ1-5	AWTKGSRGPQH
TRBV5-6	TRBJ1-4	ASSLVRGAGEKLF
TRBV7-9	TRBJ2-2	ASSRAGGFSTGELF
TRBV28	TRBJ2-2	ASSPTGGKNGELF
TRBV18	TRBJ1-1	ASSPLGRATEAF
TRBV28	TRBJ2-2	ASSLPFGSENTGELF
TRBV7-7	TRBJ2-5	ASSLEGARETQY
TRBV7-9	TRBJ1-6	ASSLRTGGWDSPLH
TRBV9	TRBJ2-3	ASSVGVAGGQLADTQY
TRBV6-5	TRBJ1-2	ASKRQGAPGYT
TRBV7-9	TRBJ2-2	ASSLRGTGELF
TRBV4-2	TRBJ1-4	ASSTQLGGNEKLF
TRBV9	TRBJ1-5	ASSPGTGQNQPQH
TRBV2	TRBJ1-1	ASSEAVTAPGTEAF
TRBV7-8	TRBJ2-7	ASSPSRGLTYEQY
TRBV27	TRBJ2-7	ASSAPGLPYEQY
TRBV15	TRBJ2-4	ATTTSAKNIQY
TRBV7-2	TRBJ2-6	ASSLTGGANVLT
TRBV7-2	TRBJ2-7	ASSLNRGIPYEQY
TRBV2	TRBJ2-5	ASRRDRVTETQY
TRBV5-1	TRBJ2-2	ASSLPGGNTGELF
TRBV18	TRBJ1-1	ASSGASEAF
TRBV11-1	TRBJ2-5	ASSLVAGRETQY
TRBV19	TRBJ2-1	ASTRISNGGEQF